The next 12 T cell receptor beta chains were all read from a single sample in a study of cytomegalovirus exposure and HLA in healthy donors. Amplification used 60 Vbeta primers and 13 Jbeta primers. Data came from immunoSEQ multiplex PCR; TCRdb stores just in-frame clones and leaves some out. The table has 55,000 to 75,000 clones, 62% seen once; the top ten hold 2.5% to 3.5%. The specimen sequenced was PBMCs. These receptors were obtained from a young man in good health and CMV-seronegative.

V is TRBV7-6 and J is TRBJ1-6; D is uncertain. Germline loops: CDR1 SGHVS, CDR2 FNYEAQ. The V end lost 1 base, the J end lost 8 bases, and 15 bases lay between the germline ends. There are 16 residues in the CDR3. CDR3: CASSLDVRHGYSPLHF. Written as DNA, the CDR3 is TGTGCCAGCAGCTTAGATGTGAGACACGGTTATTCACCCCTCCACTTT.

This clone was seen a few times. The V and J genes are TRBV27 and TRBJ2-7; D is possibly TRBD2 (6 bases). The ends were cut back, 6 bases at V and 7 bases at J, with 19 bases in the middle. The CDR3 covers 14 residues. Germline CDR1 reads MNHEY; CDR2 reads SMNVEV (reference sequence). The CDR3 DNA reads TGTGCCAGCAGGGGGTTTCAGGGCGCGGGAGAGCAGTACTTC. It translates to CASRGFQGAGEQYF.

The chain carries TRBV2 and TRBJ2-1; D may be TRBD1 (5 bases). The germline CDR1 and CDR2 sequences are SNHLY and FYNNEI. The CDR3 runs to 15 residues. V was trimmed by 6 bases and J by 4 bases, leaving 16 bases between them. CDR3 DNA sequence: TGTGCCAGCAGCCAGGGAAGGGGCCTTTACAATGAGCAGTTCTTC. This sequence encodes CASSQGRGLYNEQFF.

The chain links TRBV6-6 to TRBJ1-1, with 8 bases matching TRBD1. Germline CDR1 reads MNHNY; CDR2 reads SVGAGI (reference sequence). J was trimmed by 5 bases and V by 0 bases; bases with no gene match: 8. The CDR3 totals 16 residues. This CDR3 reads CASSYSGAGGLTEAFF. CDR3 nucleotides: TGTGCCAGCAGTTACTCGGGGGCAGGGGGCCTTACTGAAGCTTTCTTT.

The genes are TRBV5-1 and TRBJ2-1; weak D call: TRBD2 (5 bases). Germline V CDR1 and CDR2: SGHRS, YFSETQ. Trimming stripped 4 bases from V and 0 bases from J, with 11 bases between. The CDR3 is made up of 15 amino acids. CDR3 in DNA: TGCGCCAGCAGCAGGACTCGGGGCTCCTACAATGAGCAGTTCTTC. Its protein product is CASSRTRGSYNEQFF.

The CDR3 nucleotides read TGTGCCAGCAGCTTAGGCCTCGAACTAGCGGGGGCCACAAATAACAATGAGCAGTTCTTC. The encoded protein is CASSLGLELAGATNNNEQFF. The chain couples TRBV13 to TRBJ2-1; TRBD2 aligns across 11 bases. Unmatched junction bases numbered 15, after V lost 0 bases and J lost 5 bases. In germline, CDR1 is PRHDT, CDR2 FYEKMQ (reference sequence). CDR3 length: 20 amino acids.

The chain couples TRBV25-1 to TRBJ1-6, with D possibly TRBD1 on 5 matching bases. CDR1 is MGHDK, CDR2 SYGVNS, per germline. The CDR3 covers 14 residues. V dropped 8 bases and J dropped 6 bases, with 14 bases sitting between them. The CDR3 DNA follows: TGTGCCAGCCACTGGGCAGGGTTTAATTCACCCCTCCACTTT. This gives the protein CASHWAGFNSPLHF.

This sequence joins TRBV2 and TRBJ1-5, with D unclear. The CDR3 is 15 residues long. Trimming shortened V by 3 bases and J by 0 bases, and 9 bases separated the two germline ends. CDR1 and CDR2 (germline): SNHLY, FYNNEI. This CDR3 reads CASSDFQFSNQPQHF. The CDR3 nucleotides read TGTGCCAGCAGTGATTTTCAATTTAGCAATCAGCCCCAGCATTTT.

The DNA for the CDR3 is TGTGCCAGCAGTGTGGCCTCAGGGGGCGCGAAGAACATTCAGTACTTC. Amino acid sequence: CASSVASGGAKNIQYF. The V and J genes are TRBV6-1 and TRBJ2-4; 8 nucleotides line up with TRBD1. The CDR3 has 16 residues. CDR1 is MNHNS and CDR2 is SASEGT in the germline V gene. After removal of 4 bases from V and 7 bases from J, the junction contained 12 bases not matched to a gene.

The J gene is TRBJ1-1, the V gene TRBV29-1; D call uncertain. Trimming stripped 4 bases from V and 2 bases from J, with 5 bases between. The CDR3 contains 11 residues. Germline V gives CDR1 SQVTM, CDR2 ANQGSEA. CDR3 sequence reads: CSVGHNTEAFF. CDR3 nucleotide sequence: TGCAGCGTTGGACACAACACTGAAGCTTTCTTT.

This CDR3 is CSVERGTSGGSSYNEQFF. The CDR3, as DNA: TGCAGCGTAGAGCGAGGGACTAGCGGGGGGAGCTCCTACAATGAGCAGTTCTTC. The genes are TRBV29-1 and TRBJ2-1; 15 bases map to TRBD2. This CDR3 is built from 18 residues. Germline values: CDR1 SQVTM, CDR2 ANQGSEA. Trimming took 6 bases from V and 0 from J; bases not matched to a gene: 9.

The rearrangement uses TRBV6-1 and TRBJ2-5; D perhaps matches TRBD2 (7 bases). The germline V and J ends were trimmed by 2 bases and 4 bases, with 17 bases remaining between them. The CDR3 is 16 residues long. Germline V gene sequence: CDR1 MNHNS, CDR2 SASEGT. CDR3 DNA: TGTGCCAGCAGTGAATGGGGGGGGGCCGGGTCAGAGACCCAGTACTTC. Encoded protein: CASSEWGGAGSETQYF.